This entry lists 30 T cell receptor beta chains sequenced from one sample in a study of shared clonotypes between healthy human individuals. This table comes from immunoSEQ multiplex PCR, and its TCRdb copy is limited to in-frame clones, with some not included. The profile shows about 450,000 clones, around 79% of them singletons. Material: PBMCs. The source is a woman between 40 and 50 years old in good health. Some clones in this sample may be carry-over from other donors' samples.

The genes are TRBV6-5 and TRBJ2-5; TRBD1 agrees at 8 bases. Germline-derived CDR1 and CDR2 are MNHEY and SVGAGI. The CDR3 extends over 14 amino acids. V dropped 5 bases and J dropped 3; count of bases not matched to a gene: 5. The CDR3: CASSLQGVEETQYF. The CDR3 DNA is TGTGCCAGCAGTCTACAGGGGGTTGAAGAGACCCAGTACTTC.

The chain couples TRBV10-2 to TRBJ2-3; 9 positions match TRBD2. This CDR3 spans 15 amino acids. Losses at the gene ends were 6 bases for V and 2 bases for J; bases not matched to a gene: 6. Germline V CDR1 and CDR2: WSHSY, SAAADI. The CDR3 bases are TGCGCCAGCAGGAGACTAGCGGTAAACACAGATACGCAGTATTTT. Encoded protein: CASRRLAVNTDTQYF.

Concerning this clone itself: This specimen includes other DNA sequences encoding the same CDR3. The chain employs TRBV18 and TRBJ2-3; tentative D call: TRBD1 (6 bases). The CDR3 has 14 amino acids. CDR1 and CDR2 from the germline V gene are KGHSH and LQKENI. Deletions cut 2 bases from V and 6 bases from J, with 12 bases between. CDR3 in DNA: TGTGCCAGCTCACCATTACAGGGAACGGATACGCAGTATTTT. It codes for CASSPLQGTDTQYF.

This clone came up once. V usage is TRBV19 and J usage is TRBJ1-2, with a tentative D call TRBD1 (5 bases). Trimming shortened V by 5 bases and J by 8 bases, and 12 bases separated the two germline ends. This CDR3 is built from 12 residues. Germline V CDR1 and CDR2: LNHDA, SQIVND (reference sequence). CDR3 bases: TGTGCCAGTAGTCCGGATTGGGGGGGCTACACCTTC. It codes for CASSPDWGGYTF.

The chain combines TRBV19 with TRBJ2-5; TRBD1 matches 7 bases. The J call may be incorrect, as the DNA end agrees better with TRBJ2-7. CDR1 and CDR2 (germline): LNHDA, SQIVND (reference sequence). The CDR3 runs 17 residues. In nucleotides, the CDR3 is TGTGCCAGTAGTATCGGAGGCGACAGGGCTAGCTCCTACGAGCAGTACTTC. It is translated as CASSIGGDRASSYEQYF.

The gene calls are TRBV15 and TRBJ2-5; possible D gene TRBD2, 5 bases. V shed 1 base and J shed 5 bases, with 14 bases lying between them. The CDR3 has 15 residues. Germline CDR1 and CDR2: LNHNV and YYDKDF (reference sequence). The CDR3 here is CATSRVHGPGETQYF. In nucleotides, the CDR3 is TGTGCCACCAGCAGAGTTCACGGTCCGGGGGAGACCCAGTACTTC.

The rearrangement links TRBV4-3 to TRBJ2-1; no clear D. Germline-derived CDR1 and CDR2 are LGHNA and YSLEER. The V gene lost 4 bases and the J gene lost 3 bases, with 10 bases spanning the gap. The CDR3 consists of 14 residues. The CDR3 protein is CASSPPGFYNEQFF. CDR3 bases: TGCGCCAGCAGCCCCCCGGGCTTCTACAATGAGCAGTTCTTC.

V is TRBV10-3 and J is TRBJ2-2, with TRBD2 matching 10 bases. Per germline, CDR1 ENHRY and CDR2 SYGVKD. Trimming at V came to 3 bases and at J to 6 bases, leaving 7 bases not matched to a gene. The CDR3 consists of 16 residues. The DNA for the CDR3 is TGTGCCATCAGTGAAGAACTAGCGGGACAGGCCGGGGAGCTGTTTTTT. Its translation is CAISEELAGQAGELFF.

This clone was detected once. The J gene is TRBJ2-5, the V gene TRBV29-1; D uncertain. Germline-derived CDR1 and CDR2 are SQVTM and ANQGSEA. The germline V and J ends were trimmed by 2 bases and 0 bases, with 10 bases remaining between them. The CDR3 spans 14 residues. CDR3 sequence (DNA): TGCAGCGTTGAAAGGAATGCGTACCAAGAGACCCAGTACTTC. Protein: CSVERNAYQETQYF.

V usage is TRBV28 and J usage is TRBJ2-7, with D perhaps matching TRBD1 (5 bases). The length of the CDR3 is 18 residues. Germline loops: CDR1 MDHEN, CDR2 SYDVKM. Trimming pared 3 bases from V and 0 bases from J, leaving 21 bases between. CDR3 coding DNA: TGTGCCAGCAGTTTCTCCGGACCCCCCACAGGTAGCTCCTACGAGCAGTACTTC. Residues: CASSFSGPPTGSSYEQYF.

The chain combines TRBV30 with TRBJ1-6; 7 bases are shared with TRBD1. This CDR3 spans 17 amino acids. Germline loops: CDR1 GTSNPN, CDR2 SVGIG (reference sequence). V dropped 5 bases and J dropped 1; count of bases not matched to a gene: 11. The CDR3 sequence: CAWVRGDRASYNSPLHF. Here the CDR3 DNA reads TGTGCCTGGGTCCGGGGAGACAGGGCATCCTATAATTCACCCCTCCACTTT.

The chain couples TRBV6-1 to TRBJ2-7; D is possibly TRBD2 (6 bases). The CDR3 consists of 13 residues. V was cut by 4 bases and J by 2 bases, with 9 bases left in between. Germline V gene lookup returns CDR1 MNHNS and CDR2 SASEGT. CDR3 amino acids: CASSVRRAYEQYF. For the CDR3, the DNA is TGTGCCAGCAGTGTGCGGAGGGCCTACGAGCAGTACTTC.

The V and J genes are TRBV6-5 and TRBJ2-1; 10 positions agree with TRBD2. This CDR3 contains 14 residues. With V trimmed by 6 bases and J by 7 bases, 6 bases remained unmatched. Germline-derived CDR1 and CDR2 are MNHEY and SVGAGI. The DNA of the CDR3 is TGTGCCAGCAGATCTAGCGGGAGTCTTAATGAGCAGTTCTTC. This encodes CASRSSGSLNEQFF.

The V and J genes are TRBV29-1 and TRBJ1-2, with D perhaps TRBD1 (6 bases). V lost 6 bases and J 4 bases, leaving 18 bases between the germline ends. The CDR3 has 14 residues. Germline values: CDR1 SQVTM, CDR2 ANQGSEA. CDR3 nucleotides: TGCAGCGTGGATACAGGGCCTGGAAGCTATGGCTACACCTTC. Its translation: CSVDTGPGSYGYTF.

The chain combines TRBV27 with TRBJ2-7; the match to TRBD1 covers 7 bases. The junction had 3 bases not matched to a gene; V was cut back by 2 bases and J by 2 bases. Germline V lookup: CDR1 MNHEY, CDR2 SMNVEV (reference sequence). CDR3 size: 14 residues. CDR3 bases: TGTGCCAGCAGTTTAGGGACAGTTCCCTACGAGCAGTACTTC. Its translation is CASSLGTVPYEQYF.

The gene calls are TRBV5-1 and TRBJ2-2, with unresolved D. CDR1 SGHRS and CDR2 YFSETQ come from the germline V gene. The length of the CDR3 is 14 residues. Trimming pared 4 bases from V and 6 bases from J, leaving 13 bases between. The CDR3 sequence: CASSPSEVAGELFF. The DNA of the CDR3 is TGCGCCAGCAGCCCCTCGGAAGTGGCCGGGGAGCTGTTTTTT.

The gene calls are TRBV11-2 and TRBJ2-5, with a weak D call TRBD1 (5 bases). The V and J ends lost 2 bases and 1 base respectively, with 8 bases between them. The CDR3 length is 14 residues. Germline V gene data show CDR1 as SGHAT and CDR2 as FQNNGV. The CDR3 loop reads CASSLRGSQETQYF. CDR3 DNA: TGTGCCAGCAGCTTAAGGGGAAGCCAAGAGACCCAGTACTTC.

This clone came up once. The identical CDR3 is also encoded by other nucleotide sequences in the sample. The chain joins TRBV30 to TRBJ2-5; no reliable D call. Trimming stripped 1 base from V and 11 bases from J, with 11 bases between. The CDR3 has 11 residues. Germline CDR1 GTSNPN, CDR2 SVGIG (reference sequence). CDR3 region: CAWSGPYEQYF. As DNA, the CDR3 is TGTGCCTGGAGTGGACCCTATGAGCAGTACTTC.

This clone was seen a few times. CDR3 residues: CASGSTQGSYNEQFF. The DNA of the CDR3 is TGTGCTAGTGGTTCAACTCAGGGGTCGTACAATGAGCAGTTCTTC. The chain couples TRBV12-5 to TRBJ2-1; possibly TRBD1 for D (6 bases). CDR3 length: 15 residues. V was trimmed by 4 bases and J by 4 bases, leaving 14 bases between them. The germline V gene has CDR1 LGHNT and CDR2 FRNRAP.

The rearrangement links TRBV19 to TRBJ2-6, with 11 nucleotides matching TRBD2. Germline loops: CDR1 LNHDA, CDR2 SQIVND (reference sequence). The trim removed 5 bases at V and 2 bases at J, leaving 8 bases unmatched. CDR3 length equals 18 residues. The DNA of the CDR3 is TGTGCCAGTAGTTCCGGGACTAGCGGAAGGCCTGGGGCCAACGTCCTGACTTTC. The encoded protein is CASSSGTSGRPGANVLTF. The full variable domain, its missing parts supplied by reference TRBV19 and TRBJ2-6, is DGGITQSPKYLFRKEGQNVTLSCEQNLNHDAMYWYRQDPGQGLRLIYYSQIVNDFQKGDIAEGYSVSREKKESFPLTVTSAQKNPTAFYLCASSSGTSGRPGANVLTFGAGSRLTVL.

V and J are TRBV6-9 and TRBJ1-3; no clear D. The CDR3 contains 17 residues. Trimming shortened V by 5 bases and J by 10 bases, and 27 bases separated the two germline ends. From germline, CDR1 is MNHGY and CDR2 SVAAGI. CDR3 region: CASSHMGEGEPLRTIYF. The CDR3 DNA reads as TGTGCCAGCAGTCATATGGGCGAGGGAGAACCTTTGAGGACCATATATTTT.

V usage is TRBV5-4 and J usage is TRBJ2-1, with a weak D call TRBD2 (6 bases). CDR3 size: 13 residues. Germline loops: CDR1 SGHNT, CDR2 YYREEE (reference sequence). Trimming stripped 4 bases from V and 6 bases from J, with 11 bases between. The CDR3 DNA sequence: TGTGCCAGCAGCCCGGGACTGTTCAATGAGCAGTTCTTC. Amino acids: CASSPGLFNEQFF.

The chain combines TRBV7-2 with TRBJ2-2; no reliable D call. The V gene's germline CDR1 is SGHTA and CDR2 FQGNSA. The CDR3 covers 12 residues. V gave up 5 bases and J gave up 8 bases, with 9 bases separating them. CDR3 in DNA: TGTGCCAGCAGCCCCCTGGCTGGGGAGCTGTTTTTT. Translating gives CASSPLAGELFF.

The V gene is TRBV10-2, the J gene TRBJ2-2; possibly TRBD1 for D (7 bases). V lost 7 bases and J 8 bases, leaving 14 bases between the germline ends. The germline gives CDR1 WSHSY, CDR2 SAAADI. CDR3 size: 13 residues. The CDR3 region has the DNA TGCGCCAGCACCTCCAGGGGGGCTGGGGAGCTGTTTTTT. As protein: CASTSRGAGELFF.

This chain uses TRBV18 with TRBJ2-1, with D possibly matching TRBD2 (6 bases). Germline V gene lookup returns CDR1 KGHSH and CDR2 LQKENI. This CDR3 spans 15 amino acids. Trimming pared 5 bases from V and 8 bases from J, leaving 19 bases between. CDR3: CASSGLRGVLDEQFF. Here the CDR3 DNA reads TGTGCCAGCTCAGGCTTGCGGGGAGTCCTCGATGAGCAGTTCTTC.

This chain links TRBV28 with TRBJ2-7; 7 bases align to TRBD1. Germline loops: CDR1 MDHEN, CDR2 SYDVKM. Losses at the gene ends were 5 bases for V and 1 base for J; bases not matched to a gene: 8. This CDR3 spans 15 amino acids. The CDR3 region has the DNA TGTGCCAGCAGTGAGACAGGGATTGTTTCCTACGAGCAGTACTTC. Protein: CASSETGIVSYEQYF.

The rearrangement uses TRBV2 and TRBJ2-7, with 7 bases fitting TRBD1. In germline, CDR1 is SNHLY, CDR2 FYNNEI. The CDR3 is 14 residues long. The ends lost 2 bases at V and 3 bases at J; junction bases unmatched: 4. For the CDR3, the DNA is TGTGCCAGCAGTGAACAGGGGGAGCTCTACGAGCAGTACTTC. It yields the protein CASSEQGELYEQYF.

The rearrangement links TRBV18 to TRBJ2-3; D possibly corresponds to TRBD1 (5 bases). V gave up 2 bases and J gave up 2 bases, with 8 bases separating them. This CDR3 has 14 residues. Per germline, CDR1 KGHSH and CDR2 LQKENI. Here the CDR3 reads CASSPGANTDTQYF. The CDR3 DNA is TGTGCCAGCTCACCAGGGGCGAACACAGATACGCAGTATTTT.

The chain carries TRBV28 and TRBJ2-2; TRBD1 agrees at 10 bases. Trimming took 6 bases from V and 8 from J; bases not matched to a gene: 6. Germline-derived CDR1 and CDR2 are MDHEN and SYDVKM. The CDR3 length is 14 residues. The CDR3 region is CASSRGTGEGELFF. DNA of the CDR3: TGTGCCAGCAGCCGGGGGACAGGGGAAGGGGAGCTGTTTTTT.

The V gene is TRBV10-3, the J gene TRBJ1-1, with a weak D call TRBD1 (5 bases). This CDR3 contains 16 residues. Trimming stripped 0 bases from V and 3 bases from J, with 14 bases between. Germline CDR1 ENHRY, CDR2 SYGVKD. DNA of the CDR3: TGTGCCATCAGTGAGTCACTGAGTCTGGGGGACACTGAAGCTTTCTTT. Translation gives CAISESLSLGDTEAFF.